This TCR beta chain was recorded in a study of blood T cell repertoires in COVID-19. Study overall: Specimens from acute and convalescent COVID-19 originated in the United States, Italy and Spain.

CDR1 and CDR2 from the germline V gene are LNHDA and SQIVND (reference sequence). Trimming took off 7 bases at V and 4 bases at J, with 17 bases between the two ends. CDR3 length: 15 amino acids. Authors' methods: Estimated nucleated cell counts came from reference gene primer amplification. The assay was immunoSEQ multiplex PCR, and TCRdb's table has in-frame clones only and misses some. V, J and clone size are those of that table, while D and trimming were read from the DNA. The profile covers some 31,000 clones, with over 80% appearing a single time and 9.9% taken by the ten largest. The sequence was obtained from a human donor with active COVID-19. The donor label of this sample is uncertain. This rearrangement joins TRBV19 to TRBJ1-5; perhaps TRBD1 as D (5 bases). Specimen: peripheral blood. The CDR3 coding sequence is TGTGCCAGTACCGACAGAGGACGGAATAATCAGCCCCAGCATTTT. The encoded protein is CASTDRGRNNQPQHF.